The present T cell receptor beta chain was sequenced within a study of T cell responses to AZD1222 COVID-19 vaccine. Study outcomes and limitations: The sample set comprised mostly white British donors with more females, and clonal diversity was possibly underestimated. Spike-specific TCR depth and breadth grew after two AZD1222 doses. Just a handful of AZD1222 recipients tested seropositive at baseline.

TCRdb's copy holds only in-frame clones and misses some; the assay was immunoSEQ multiplex PCR. The data contain 150,000 or so clones, under 95% of them singletons. As to this clone: Its target is not known.

Germline CDR1 is MNHEY and CDR2 is SVGAGI. This CDR3 is 16 amino acids long. V was pared by 2 bases and J by 5 bases, with 11 bases of the junction left unmatched. The chain joins TRBV6-5 to TRBJ1-1; 7 bases fit TRBD1. This clonotype was sampled from an adult in good health. Here the sequenced sample was peripheral blood, taken on day 0 of AZD1222 vaccination. The CDR3 region is CASSYQTPGQKTEAFF. CDR3 sequence (DNA): TGTGCCAGCAGTTACCAAACCCCGGGACAGAAGACTGAAGCTTTCTTT.